This TCR beta chain derives from a study of T cells in Graves' hyperthyroidism and ophthalmopathy. This clonotype was picked up a small number of times. Amplified TCR beta CDR3 regions came from RNA transcripts. With the HTBI primer set, the TCR CDR3 went through a first round of RT-PCR. From the multiplex PCR reads, TCRdb called clonotypes with MiXCR, one entry per CDR3 protein. The sample yields about 340,000 distinct CDR3 sequences, 18% seen once. Germline V gives CDR1 DFQATT, CDR2 SNEGSKA (reference sequence). V gave up 7 bases and J gave up 5 bases, with 15 bases separating them. The CDR3 is made up of 13 amino acids. Among the patients, aged 18 to 65, hyperthyroidism was newly diagnosed and had lasted under 2 months.

The sequencing input was blood. The chain combines TRBV20-1 with TRBJ2-1; the D call may be TRBD1 or TRBD2 (5 bases each). This clonotype was sampled from a woman between 50 and 59 years old with Graves' hyperthyroidism. In DNA, the CDR3 is TGCAGTGTCCTCCGGGACGAAAACAATGAGCAGTTCTTC. Translation gives CSVLRDENNEQFF.